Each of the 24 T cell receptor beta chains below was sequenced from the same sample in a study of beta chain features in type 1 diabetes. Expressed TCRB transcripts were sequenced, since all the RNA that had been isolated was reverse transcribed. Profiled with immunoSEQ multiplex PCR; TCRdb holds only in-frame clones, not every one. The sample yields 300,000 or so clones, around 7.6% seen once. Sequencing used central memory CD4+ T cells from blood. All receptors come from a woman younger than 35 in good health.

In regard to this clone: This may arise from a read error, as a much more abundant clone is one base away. The CDR3 DNA sequence: TGTGCCAGCAGCCGGGACAGGGGGCAGCCCCAGCATTTT. Translation gives CASSRDRGQPQHF. The genes are TRBV11-2 and TRBJ1-5; 11 bases line up with TRBD1. V trimming: 5 bases; J trimming: 7 bases; junction bases outside the gene matches: 1. This CDR3 region has 13 residues. The V gene's germline CDR1 is SGHAT and CDR2 FQNNGV.

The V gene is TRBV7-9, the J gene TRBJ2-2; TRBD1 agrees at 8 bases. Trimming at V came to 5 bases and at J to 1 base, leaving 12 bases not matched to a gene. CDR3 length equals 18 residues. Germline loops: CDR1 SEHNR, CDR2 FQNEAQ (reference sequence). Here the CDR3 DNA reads TGTGCCAGCAGCCATAGAACCACCGGGACAGGGAACACCGGGGAGCTGTTTTTT. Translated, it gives CASSHRTTGTGNTGELFF.

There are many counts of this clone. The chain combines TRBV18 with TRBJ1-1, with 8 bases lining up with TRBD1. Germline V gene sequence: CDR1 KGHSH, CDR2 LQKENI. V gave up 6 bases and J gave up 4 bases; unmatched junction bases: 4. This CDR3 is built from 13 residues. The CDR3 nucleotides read TGTGCCAGCTCCCCGGACAGGGCCACTGAAGCTTTCTTT. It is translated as CASSPDRATEAFF.

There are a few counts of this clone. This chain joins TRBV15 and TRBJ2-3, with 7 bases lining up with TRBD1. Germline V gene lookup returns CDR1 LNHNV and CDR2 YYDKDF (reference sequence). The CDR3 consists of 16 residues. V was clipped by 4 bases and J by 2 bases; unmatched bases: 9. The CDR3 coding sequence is TGTGCCACCAGCACTAACATGGGACAGAACACAGATACGCAGTATTTT. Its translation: CATSTNMGQNTDTQYF.

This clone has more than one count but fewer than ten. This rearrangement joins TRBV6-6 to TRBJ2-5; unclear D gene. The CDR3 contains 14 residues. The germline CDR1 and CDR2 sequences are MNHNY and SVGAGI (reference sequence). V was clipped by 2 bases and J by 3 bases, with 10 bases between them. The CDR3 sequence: CASSYLSREETQYF. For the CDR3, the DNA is TGTGCCAGCAGTTACCTCTCCCGTGAAGAGACCCAGTACTTC.

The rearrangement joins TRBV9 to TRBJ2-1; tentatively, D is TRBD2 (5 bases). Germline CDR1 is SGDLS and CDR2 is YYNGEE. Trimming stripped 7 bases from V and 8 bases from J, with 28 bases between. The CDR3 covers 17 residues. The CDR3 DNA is TGTGCCAGCCGGGGAGACCCTCATTTGAGCCTCCCCGATGAGCAGTTCTTC. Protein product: CASRGDPHLSLPDEQFF.

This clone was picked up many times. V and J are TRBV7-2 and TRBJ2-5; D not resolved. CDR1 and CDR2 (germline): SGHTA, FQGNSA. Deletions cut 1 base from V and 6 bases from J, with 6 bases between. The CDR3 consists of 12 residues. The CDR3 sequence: CASSLDSKTQYF. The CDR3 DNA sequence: TGTGCCAGCAGCTTAGATTCTAAGACCCAGTACTTC.

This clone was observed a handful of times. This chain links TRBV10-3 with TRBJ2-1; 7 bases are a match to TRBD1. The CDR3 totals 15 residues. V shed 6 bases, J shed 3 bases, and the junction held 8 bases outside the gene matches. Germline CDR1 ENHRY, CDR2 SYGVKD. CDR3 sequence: CAIRPTGFDYNEQFF. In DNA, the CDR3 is TGTGCCATCAGACCGACAGGGTTCGACTACAATGAGCAGTTCTTC.

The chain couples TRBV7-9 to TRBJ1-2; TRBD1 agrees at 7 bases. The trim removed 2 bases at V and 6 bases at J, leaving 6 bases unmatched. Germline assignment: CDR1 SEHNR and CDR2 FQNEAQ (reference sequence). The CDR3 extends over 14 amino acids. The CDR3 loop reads CASSLTGERNGYTF. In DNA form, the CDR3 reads TGTGCCAGCAGCTTAACAGGGGAGCGGAATGGCTACACCTTC. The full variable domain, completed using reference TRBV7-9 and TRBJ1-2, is DTGVSQNPRHKITKRGQNVTFRCDPISEHNRLYWYRQTLGQGPEFLTYFQNEAQLEKSRLLSDRFSAERPKGSFSTLEIQRTEQGDSAMYLCASSLTGERNGYTFGSGTRLTVV.

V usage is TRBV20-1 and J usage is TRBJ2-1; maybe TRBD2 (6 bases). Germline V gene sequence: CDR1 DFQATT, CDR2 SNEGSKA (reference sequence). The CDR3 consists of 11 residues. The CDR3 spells CGVVWTNLKFF. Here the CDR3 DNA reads TGCGGGGTGGTGTGGACTAACTTGAAGTTCTTC.

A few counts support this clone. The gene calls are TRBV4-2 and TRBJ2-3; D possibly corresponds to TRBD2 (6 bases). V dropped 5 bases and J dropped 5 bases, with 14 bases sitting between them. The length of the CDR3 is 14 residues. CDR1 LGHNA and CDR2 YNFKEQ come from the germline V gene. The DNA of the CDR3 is TGTGCCAGCAGCTTGGGCGGGGTAAAAGATACGCAGTATTTT. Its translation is CASSLGGVKDTQYF.

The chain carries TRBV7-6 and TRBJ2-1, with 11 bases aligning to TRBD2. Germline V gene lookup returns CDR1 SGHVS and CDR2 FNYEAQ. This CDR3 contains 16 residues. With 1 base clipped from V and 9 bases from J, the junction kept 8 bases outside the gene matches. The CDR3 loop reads CASSLDPGLAGREQFF. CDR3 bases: TGTGCCAGCAGCTTAGATCCCGGACTAGCGGGTCGTGAGCAGTTCTTC. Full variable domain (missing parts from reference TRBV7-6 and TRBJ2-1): GAGVSQSPRYKVTKRGQDVALRCDPISGHVSLYWYRQALGQGPEFLTYFNYEAQQDKSGLPNDRFSAERPEGSISTLTIQRTEQRDSAMYRCASSLDPGLAGREQFFGPGTRLTVL.

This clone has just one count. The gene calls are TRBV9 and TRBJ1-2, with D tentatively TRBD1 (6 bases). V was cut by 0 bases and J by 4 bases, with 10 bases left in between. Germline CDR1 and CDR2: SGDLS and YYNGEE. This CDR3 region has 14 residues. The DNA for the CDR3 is TGTGCCAGCAGCGTAGGGTTAGGGGGCTATGGCTACACCTTC. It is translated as CASSVGLGGYGYTF. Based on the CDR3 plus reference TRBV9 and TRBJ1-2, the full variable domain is DSGVTQTPKHLITATGQRVTLRCSPRSGDLSVYWYQQSLDQGLQFLIQYYNGEERAKGNILERFSAQQFPDLHSELNLSSLELGDSALYFCASSVGLGGYGYTFGSGTRLTVV.

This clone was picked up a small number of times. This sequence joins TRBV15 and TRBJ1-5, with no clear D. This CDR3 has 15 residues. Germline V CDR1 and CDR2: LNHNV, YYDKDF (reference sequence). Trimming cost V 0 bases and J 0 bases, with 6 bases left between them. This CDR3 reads CATSRDLASNQPQHF. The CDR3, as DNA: TGTGCCACCAGCAGAGATTTGGCTAGCAATCAGCCCCAGCATTTT.

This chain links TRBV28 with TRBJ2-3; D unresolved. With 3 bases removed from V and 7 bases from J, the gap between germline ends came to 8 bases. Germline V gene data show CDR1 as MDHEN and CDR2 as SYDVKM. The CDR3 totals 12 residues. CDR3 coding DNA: TGTGCCAGCAGTTTGGTCAGATATACGCAGTATTTT. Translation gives CASSLVRYTQYF.

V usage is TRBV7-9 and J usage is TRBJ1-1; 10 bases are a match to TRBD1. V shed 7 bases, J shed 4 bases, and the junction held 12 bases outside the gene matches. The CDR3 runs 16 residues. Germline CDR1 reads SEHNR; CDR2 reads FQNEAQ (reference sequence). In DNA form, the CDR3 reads TGTGCCAGCACGAAAAGGGACAGGGGAAGTGGCACTGAAGCTTTCTTT. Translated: CASTKRDRGSGTEAFF. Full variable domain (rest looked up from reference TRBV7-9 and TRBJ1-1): DTGVSQNPRHKITKRGQNVTFRCDPISEHNRLYWYRQTLGQGPEFLTYFQNEAQLEKSRLLSDRFSAERPKGSFSTLEIQRTEQGDSAMYLCASTKRDRGSGTEAFFGQGTRLTVV.

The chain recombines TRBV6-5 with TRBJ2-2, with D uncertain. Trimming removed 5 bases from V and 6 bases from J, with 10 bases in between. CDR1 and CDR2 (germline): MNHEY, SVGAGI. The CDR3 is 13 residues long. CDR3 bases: TGTGCCAGCAGTCCCCCAAGGTCCGGGGAGCTGTTTTTT. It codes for CASSPPRSGELFF.

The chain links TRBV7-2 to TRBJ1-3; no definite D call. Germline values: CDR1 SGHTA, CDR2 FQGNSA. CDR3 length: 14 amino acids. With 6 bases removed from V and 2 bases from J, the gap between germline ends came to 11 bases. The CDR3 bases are TGTGCCAGCAGTAGTCACCCTACTGGAAACACCATATATTTT. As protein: CASSSHPTGNTIYF.

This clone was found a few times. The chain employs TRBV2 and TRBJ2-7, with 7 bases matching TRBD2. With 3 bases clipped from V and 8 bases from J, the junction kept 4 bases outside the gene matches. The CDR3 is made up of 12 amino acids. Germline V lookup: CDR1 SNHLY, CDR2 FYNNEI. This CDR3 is CASSEREFKQYF. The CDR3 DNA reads TGTGCCAGCAGTGAGCGGGAGTTTAAGCAGTACTTC.

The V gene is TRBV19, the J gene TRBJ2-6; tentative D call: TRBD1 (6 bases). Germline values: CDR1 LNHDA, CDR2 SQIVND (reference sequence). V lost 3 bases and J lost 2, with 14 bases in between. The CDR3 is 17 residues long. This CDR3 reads CASSILRGNTGANVLTF. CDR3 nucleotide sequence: TGTGCCAGTAGTATCCTCAGGGGAAATACTGGGGCCAACGTCCTGACTTTC.

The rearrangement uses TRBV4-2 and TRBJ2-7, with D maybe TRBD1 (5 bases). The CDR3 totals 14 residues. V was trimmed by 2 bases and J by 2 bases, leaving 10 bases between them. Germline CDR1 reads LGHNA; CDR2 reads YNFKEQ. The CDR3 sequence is CASSQTDRAYEQYF. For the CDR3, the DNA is TGTGCCAGCAGCCAAACTGACAGAGCCTACGAGCAGTACTTC.

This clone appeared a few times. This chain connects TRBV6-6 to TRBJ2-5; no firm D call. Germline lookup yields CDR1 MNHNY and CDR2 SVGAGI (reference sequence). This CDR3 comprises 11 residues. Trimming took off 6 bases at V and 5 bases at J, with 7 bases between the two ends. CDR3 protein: CASSTSETQYF. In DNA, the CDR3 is TGTGCCAGCAGCACATCGGAGACCCAGTACTTC.

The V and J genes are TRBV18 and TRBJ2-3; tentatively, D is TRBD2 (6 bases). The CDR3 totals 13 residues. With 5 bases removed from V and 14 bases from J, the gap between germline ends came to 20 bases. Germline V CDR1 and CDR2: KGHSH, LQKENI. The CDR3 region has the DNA TGTGCCAGCTCAGAGTCGGAGAGCGGGCTCCTGTATTTT. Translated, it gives CASSESESGLLYF.

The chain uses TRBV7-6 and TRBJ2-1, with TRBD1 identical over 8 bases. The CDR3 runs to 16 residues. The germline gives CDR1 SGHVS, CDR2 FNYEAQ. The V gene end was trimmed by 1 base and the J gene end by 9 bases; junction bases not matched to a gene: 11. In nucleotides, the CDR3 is TGTGCCAGCAGCTTAGGTAGCGGCAGGGGGCCAAGTGAGCAGTTCTTC. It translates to CASSLGSGRGPSEQFF.